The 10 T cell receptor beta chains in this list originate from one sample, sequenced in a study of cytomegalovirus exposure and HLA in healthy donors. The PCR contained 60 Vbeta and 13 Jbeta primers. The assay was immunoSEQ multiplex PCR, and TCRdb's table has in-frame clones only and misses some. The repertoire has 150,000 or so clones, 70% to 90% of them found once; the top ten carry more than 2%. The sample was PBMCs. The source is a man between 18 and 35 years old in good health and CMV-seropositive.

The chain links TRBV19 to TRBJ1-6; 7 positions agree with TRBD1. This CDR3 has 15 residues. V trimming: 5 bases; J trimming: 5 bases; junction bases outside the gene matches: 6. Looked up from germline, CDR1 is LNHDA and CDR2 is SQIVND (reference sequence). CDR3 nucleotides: TGTGCCAGTAGTCCAGACAGGGTGGATAATTCACCCCTCCACTTT. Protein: CASSPDRVDNSPLHF.

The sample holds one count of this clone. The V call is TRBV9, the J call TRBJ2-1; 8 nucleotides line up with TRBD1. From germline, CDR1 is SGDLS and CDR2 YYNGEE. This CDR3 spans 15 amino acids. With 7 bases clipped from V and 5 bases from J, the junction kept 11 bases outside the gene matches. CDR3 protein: CASGSYGQGNNEQFF. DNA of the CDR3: TGTGCCAGCGGCTCGTACGGACAGGGTAACAATGAGCAGTTCTTC.

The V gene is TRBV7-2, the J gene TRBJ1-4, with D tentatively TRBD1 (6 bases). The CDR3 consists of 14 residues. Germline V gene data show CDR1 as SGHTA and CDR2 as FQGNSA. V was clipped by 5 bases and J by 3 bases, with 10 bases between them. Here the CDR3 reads CASSTQGANEKLFF. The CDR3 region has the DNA TGTGCCAGCAGCACACAGGGAGCTAATGAAAAACTGTTTTTT.

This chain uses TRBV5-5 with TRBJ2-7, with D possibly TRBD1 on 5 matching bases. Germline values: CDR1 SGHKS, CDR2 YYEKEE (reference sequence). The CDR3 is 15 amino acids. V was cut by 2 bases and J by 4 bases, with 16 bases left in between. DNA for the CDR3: TGTGCCAGCAGCTTAGGGGTCTCAACGATATACGAGCAGTACTTC. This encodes CASSLGVSTIYEQYF.

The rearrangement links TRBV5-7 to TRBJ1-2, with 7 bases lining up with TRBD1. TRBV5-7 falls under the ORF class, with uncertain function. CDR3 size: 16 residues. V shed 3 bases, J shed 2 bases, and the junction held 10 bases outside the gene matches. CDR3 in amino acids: CASSSAGTETNYGYTF. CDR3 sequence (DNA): TGTGCCAGCAGCTCGGCCGGGACAGAAACCAACTATGGCTACACCTTC.

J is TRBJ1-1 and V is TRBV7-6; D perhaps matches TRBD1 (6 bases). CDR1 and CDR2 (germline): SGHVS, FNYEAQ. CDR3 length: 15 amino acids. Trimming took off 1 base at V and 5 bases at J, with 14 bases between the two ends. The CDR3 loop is CASSLVPGARTEAFF. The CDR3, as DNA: TGTGCCAGCAGCTTAGTACCAGGGGCAAGGACTGAAGCTTTCTTT.

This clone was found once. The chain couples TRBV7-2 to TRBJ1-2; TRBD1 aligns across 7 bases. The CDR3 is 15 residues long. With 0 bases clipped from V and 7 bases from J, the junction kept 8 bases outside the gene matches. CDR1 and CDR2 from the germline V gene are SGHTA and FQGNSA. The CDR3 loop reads CASSLASQGTAGYTF. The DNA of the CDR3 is TGTGCCAGCAGCTTAGCCTCACAGGGGACGGCTGGCTACACCTTC. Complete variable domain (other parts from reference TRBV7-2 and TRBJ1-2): GAGVSQSPSNKVTEKGKDVELRCDPISGHTALYWYRQSLGQGLEFLIYFQGNSAPDKSGLPSDRFSAERTGGSVSTLTIQRTQQEDSAVYLCASSLASQGTAGYTFGSGTRLTVV.

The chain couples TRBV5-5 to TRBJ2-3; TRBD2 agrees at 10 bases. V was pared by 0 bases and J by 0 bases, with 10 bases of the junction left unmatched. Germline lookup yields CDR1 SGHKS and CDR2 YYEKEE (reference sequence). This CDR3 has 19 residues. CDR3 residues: CASSLVRLAGAASTDTQYF. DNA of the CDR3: TGTGCCAGCAGCTTGGTGAGGCTAGCGGGGGCGGCGAGCACAGATACGCAGTATTTT.

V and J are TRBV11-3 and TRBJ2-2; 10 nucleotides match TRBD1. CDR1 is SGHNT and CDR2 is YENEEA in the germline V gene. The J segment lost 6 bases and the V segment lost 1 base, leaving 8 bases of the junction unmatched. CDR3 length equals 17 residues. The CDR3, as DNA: TGTGCCAGCAGCTTAGCCGGGACAGGGGTAAAAGCCGGGGAGCTGTTTTTT. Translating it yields CASSLAGTGVKAGELFF.

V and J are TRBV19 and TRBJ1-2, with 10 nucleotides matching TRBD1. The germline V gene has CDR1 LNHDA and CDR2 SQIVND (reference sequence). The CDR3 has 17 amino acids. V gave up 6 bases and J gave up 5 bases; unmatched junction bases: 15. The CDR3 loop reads CASRRSRGQGFWYGYTF. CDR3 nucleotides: TGTGCCAGTAGGCGCAGCCGGGGACAGGGGTTTTGGTATGGCTACACCTTC.